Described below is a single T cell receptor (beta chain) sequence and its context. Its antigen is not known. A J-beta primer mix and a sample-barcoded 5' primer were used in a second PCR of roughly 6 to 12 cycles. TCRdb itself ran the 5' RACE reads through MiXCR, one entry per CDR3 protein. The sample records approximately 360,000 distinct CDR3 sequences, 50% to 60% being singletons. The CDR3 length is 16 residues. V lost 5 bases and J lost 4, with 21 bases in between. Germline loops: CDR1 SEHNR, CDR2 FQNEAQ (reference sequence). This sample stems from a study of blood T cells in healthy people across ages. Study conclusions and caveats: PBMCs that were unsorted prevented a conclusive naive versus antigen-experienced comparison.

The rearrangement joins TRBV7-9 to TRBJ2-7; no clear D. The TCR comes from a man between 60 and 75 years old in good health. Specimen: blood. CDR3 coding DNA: TGTGCCAGCAGCCCAAGGCTGGAAATGAGGATATACGAGCAGTACTTC. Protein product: CASSPRLEMRIYEQYF.